These T cell receptor beta chains were read from a single sample in a study of memory CD4+ T cells and cytomegalovirus serostatus. The repertoire was sequenced with immunoSEQ multiplex PCR; TCRdb's copy has only in-frame clones and lacks some. The sample records some 57,000 clones, roughly 80% being singletons. Sequenced: memory CD4+ T cells from blood. These receptors all come from an adult in good health and CMV-seronegative. Both conserved end residues are part of each CDR3.

TRBJ1-5,TRBV5-1,CASSLGQGSNQPQHF
TRBJ2-7,TRBV4-1,CASSQLSGGGTPLKQYF
TRBJ2-5,TRBV5-5,CASSWGGTQYF
TRBJ1-5,TRBV5-1,CASSWTGTQPQHF
TRBJ1-5,TRBV18,CASSSGQGGQPQHF
TRBJ1-6,TRBV11-2,CASSSLRGQNSPLHF
TRBJ2-2,TRBV7-8,CASSLFSSGASTGELFF
TRBJ2-7,TRBV18,CASSQTAGNYEQYF
TRBJ2-3,TRBV18,CASSPGGKAAYF
TRBJ1-2,TRBV2,CASSEDKPGYTF
TRBJ2-5,TRBV4-2,CASSQVDLPGSGGETQYF
TRBJ1-2,TRBV19,CASRPEGRSGGYTF
TRBJ1-4,TRBV5-1,CASSLGDPSEKLFF
TRBJ2-1,TRBV5-1,CASSPQGGGYNEQFF
TRBJ2-7,TRBV7-9,CASSSPGRIGDF
TRBJ2-7,TRBV11-3,CASSPGPGLSGQYF
TRBJ2-5,TRBV10-3,CAIGEETQYF
TRBJ1-2,TRBV2,CASSTQGGSYGYTF
TRBJ1-6,TRBV4-1,CASSQDFSWVYNSPLHF
TRBJ2-2,TRBV5-1,CASSGVSGVYGELFF
TRBJ1-5,TRBV6-5,CASRPLDRSNQPQHF
TRBJ2-4,TRBV5-1,CASSLYGGRAPEQYF
TRBJ1-1,TRBV5-1,CASSQGQSNTEAFF
TRBJ2-3,TRBV6-5,CASSRGTRTDTQYF
TRBJ2-7,TRBV4-1,CASSPASGRGQDEQYF
TRBJ2-1,TRBV7-9,CASSPPDSVGYNEQFF
TRBJ1-6,TRBV6-6,CASSSSNSPLHF
TRBJ2-3,TRBV7-6,CASSLETGGAGDTQYF
TRBJ1-2,TRBV28,CASSPDSYYGYTF
TRBJ1-6,TRBV25-1,CASRGQGYSPLHF
TRBJ2-5,TRBV6-6,CASKRDFRETQYF
TRBJ2-7,TRBV28,CASSRGYEQYF
TRBJ1-5,TRBV6-6,CASSAGRDSNQPQHF
TRBJ1-1,TRBV4-1,CASSQPMRNTEAFF
TRBJ2-1,TRBV11-3,CASSLGSSNEQFF
TRBJ2-1,TRBV29-1,CSLSQGGLPFF
TRBJ1-6,TRBV7-3,CASSLYGNPGNSPLHF
TRBJ1-5,TRBV15,CATSRGDQPQHF
TRBJ1-5,TRBV7-8,CASSLKPGQSTYQPQHF
TRBJ1-2,TRBV27,CASSYRGKNYGYTF
TRBJ1-4,TRBV5-1,CASSSGQGEKLFF
TRBJ2-3,TRBV9,CASSVEASTDTQYF
TRBJ2-5,TRBV5-1,CASSLDRGEETQYF
TRBJ2-5,TRBV9,CASSVLAGETQYF
TRBJ2-1,TRBV5-1,CASSLRTSGDNEQFF
TRBJ1-2,TRBV5-1,CASSADRAEGYTF
TRBJ1-2,TRBV10-2,CASFGTSNYGYTF
TRBJ1-2,TRBV5-6,CASSFKRNYDYGYTF
TRBJ2-3,TRBV29-1,CSVRQRAYTDTQYF
TRBJ1-1,TRBV5-4,CASSSGQLYTEAFF
TRBJ1-1,TRBV5-4,CASSQNRDTEAFF
TRBJ1-2,TRBV5-8,CASSLRRGARSDYTF
TRBJ1-1,TRBV9,CASSVGSEAFF
TRBJ1-1,TRBV11-2,CASSLGLGNTEAFF
TRBJ2-7,TRBV11-2,CASSLVAGGRGEQYF
TRBJ1-1,TRBV10-1,CASSAIRGGDTEAFF
TRBJ2-4,TRBV4-1,CASSQDGGRAKNIQYF
TRBJ1-2,TRBV29-1,CSVTSGENGYTF
TRBJ2-3,TRBV6-5,CASSRTSFAADTQYF